The TCR beta chain described here comes from a study of OX40 agonist ivuxolimab in advanced cancers. Study context: Three patients, one with hepatocellular carcinoma and two with cutaneous melanoma, responded partially. General observations from the study: Doses of 0.1 to 3.0 mg/kg were accompanied by clonal expansion of CD4+ and CD8+ blood T cells by week 6.

In the case of this clone: Its antigen is unidentified.

Measured with immunoSEQ multiplex PCR; TCRdb has only the in-frame clones, and not every one. The data show tens of thousands of clones, roughly 83% seen once. This receptor was obtained from an adult with an advanced solid tumor such as melanoma, head and neck, liver or kidney cancer. The sample consisted of CD4+ or CD8+ T cells sorted from blood, taken in a trial of the OX40 agonist ivuxolimab.

CDR3 sequence (DNA): TGTGCCAGCAGCTCGCCTGGGAGTTACAATGAGCAGTTCTTC. This codes for CASSSPGSYNEQFF. This chain uses TRBV7-3 with TRBJ2-1, with a possible D match to TRBD2 (5 bases). Between the trimmed V and J ends, which lost 4 bases and 4 bases, there was a span of 11 bases. There are 14 residues in the CDR3. The germline V gene encodes CDR1 SGHTA and CDR2 FQGTGA.